Reported below is one TCR beta chain. These data belong to a study of identical twins. After removal of 8 bases from V and 4 bases from J, the junction contained 8 bases not matched to a gene. The CDR3 runs 14 residues. Germline-derived CDR1 and CDR2 are SEHNR and FQNEAQ (reference sequence). TCRdb passed the 5' RACE reads through MiXCR, listing each CDR3 protein once. This repertoire shows approximately 890,000 distinct CDR3 sequences, over 9% found once; its top ten account for about 1.6%. In addition, the sample was reused for a study of yellow fever vaccine responses in identical twins.

Sequencing used PBMCs. This TCR came from a woman under 30 in good health. The J gene is TRBJ2-1, the V gene TRBV7-9; 7 bases are shared with TRBD1. The DNA of the CDR3 is TGTGCCAGCCAGACCGGGACAGATTACAATGAGCAGTTCTTC. This encodes CASQTGTDYNEQFF.